These T cell receptor beta chains were read from a single sample in a study of pediatric ulcerative colitis. Profiled with immunoSEQ multiplex PCR; TCRdb holds only in-frame clones, not every one. The sample lists about 36,000 clones; around four fifths were seen once. The sample was blood. The receptors come from a girl aged 5-17 years with moderate ulcerative colitis. Each CDR3 is given with its conserved first and last residue. A D gene is named only where the DNA matches it firmly. Clone sizes are given selectively: once, few, many, or a class where the clone is expanded.

cdr3_nt: TGTGCCAGCAGCTTAGAGTTGTCGCGCGGGAGGGCCGGGAACGAGCAGTACTTC
cdr3_aa: CASSLELSRGRAGNEQYF
j_call: TRBJ2-7
d_call: TRBD2
v_call: TRBV7-8
cdr3_length: 18
clone_size: -

cdr3_nt: TGTGCCAGTAGTATAGTTCGGGATGGCTACACCTTC
cdr3_aa: CASSIVRDGYTF
j_call: TRBJ1-2
d_call: -
v_call: TRBV19
cdr3_length: 12
clone_size: -

cdr3_nt: TGTGCCAGCAGCTTAGGTGTCTCCTCTGGAAACACCATATATTTT
cdr3_aa: CASSLGVSSGNTIYF
j_call: TRBJ1-3
d_call: -
v_call: TRBV7-6
cdr3_length: 15
clone_size: once

cdr3_nt: TGTGCCAGTAGAACTACAGGGGGTAGCTACGAGCAGTACTTC
cdr3_aa: CASRTTGGSYEQYF
j_call: TRBJ2-7
d_call: TRBD1
v_call: TRBV19
cdr3_length: 14
clone_size: -

cdr3_nt: TGTGCCAGCAGTACTCTTTACGAGCAGTACTTC
cdr3_aa: CASSTLYEQYF
j_call: TRBJ2-7
d_call: -
v_call: TRBV6-5
cdr3_length: 11
clone_size: -

cdr3_nt: TGTGCCAGCAGCTTTGGTAGCGGGGGCGGAGAGACCCAGTACTTC
cdr3_aa: CASSFGSGGGETQYF
j_call: TRBJ2-5
d_call: TRBD2
v_call: TRBV5-4
cdr3_length: 15
clone_size: -

cdr3_nt: TGTGCCAGCAGCTCCGGACGAATGAACACTGAAGCTTTCTTT
cdr3_aa: CASSSGRMNTEAFF
j_call: TRBJ1-1
d_call: -
v_call: TRBV11-1
cdr3_length: 14
clone_size: -

cdr3_nt: TGTGCCAGTGGGGATCGATACAATGAGCAGTTCTTC
cdr3_aa: CASGDRYNEQFF
j_call: TRBJ2-1
d_call: -
v_call: TRBV28
cdr3_length: 12
clone_size: -

cdr3_nt: TGTGCCAGCAGCTTGAGATTAGGACAGGCGATGGGTGGTAATGAAAAACTGTTTTTT
cdr3_aa: CASSLRLGQAMGGNEKLFF
j_call: TRBJ1-4
d_call: TRBD1
v_call: TRBV11-2
cdr3_length: 19
clone_size: -

cdr3_nt: TGTGCCAGCAGCTTAGCGGTGGGTCCCAACTATGGCTACACCTTC
cdr3_aa: CASSLAVGPNYGYTF
j_call: TRBJ1-2
d_call: -
v_call: TRBV11-2
cdr3_length: 15
clone_size: -

cdr3_nt: TGTGCCAGTAAAATACAGGGAAGAGATGGCTACACCTTC
cdr3_aa: CASKIQGRDGYTF
j_call: TRBJ1-2
d_call: -
v_call: TRBV19
cdr3_length: 13
clone_size: -

cdr3_nt: TGTGCCAGCAGCTTGACAGGGGGAATCTACGAGCAGTACTTC
cdr3_aa: CASSLTGGIYEQYF
j_call: TRBJ2-7
d_call: TRBD1
v_call: TRBV11-2
cdr3_length: 14
clone_size: -

cdr3_nt: TGTGCCAGCAGCTTAGCGCAAGGCAGGGTCGAAAAACTGTTTTTT
cdr3_aa: CASSLAQGRVEKLFF
j_call: TRBJ1-4
d_call: -
v_call: TRBV7-9
cdr3_length: 15
clone_size: -

cdr3_nt: TGTGCCAGCGGCGTAGGGGGAGGGGCGGAGGGCTACACCTTC
cdr3_aa: CASGVGGGAEGYTF
j_call: TRBJ1-2
d_call: -
v_call: TRBV9
cdr3_length: 14
clone_size: -

cdr3_nt: TGCGCCAGCAGCTCCGCCGGGACAGCCTATAGCAATCAGCCCCAGCATTTT
cdr3_aa: CASSSAGTAYSNQPQHF
j_call: TRBJ1-5
d_call: TRBD1
v_call: TRBV4-1
cdr3_length: 17
clone_size: -

cdr3_nt: TGTGCCAGTAGTATTTCAAACACTGAAGCTTTCTTT
cdr3_aa: CASSISNTEAFF
j_call: TRBJ1-1
d_call: -
v_call: TRBV19
cdr3_length: 12
clone_size: few

cdr3_nt: TGTGCCAGCAGCAGGGACAGCAATCAGCCCCAGCATTTT
cdr3_aa: CASSRDSNQPQHF
j_call: TRBJ1-5
d_call: -
v_call: TRBV7-2
cdr3_length: 13
clone_size: -

cdr3_nt: TGTGCCAGCGCCGGGACAGGGGGCTACAATGAGCAGTTCTTC
cdr3_aa: CASAGTGGYNEQFF
j_call: TRBJ2-1
d_call: TRBD1
v_call: TRBV2
cdr3_length: 14
clone_size: -

cdr3_nt: TGTGCCAGCAGTGAACCGGGCTCTGGAAACACCATATATTTT
cdr3_aa: CASSEPGSGNTIYF
j_call: TRBJ1-3
d_call: -
v_call: TRBV25-1
cdr3_length: 14
clone_size: once

cdr3_nt: TGCAGTGCTACCTACCAAGAGACCCAGTACTTC
cdr3_aa: CSATYQETQYF
j_call: TRBJ2-5
d_call: -
v_call: TRBV20-1
cdr3_length: 11
clone_size: -

cdr3_nt: TGCGCCAGCAGAGCAGGGCTTACCTCCTACGAGCAGTACTTC
cdr3_aa: CASRAGLTSYEQYF
j_call: TRBJ2-7
d_call: -
v_call: TRBV10-1
cdr3_length: 14
clone_size: -

cdr3_nt: TGTGCCAGCAGCTCGATCTCCTACGAGCAGTACTTC
cdr3_aa: CASSSISYEQYF
j_call: TRBJ2-7
d_call: -
v_call: TRBV5-6
cdr3_length: 12
clone_size: -

cdr3_nt: TGTGCCAGCAGTTACTCGGGTCTGGGGTGGCAAGAGACCCAGTACTTC
cdr3_aa: CASSYSGLGWQETQYF
j_call: TRBJ2-5
d_call: -
v_call: TRBV6-5
cdr3_length: 16
clone_size: -

cdr3_nt: TGTGCCAGCAGTTTCGACCCACCGGGACAACCGAACACTGAAGCTTTCTTT
cdr3_aa: CASSFDPPGQPNTEAFF
j_call: TRBJ1-1
d_call: -
v_call: TRBV2
cdr3_length: 17
clone_size: once

cdr3_nt: TGTGCCAGCAGTCCACACAGCGGAACTAATGAAAAACTGTTTTTT
cdr3_aa: CASSPHSGTNEKLFF
j_call: TRBJ1-4
d_call: -
v_call: TRBV28
cdr3_length: 15
clone_size: -

cdr3_nt: TGTGCCAGCAGCCAAGATGTTAGCAGGGGAGCTGGAAACACCATATATTTT
cdr3_aa: CASSQDVSRGAGNTIYF
j_call: TRBJ1-3
d_call: -
v_call: TRBV4-2
cdr3_length: 17
clone_size: -

cdr3_nt: TGTGCCACCTCTCGGACAGGAAACAATTCACCCCTCCACTTT
cdr3_aa: CATSRTGNNSPLHF
j_call: TRBJ1-6
d_call: TRBD1
v_call: TRBV5-6
cdr3_length: 14
clone_size: -

cdr3_nt: TGCGCCAGCAGCCAAGTTAACCAGGGTCTGAACACTGAAGCTTTCTTT
cdr3_aa: CASSQVNQGLNTEAFF
j_call: TRBJ1-1
d_call: -
v_call: TRBV4-3
cdr3_length: 16
clone_size: few

cdr3_nt: TGTGCCAGCAGTCGGCGGAGCGGGAGCTCCTACAATGAGCAGTTCTTC
cdr3_aa: CASSRRSGSSYNEQFF
j_call: TRBJ2-1
d_call: TRBD2
v_call: TRBV25-1
cdr3_length: 16
clone_size: -

cdr3_nt: TGCGCCAGCAGCCTCGGAGGCGGCTCCTACGAGCAGTACTTC
cdr3_aa: CASSLGGGSYEQYF
j_call: TRBJ2-7
d_call: -
v_call: TRBV5-1
cdr3_length: 14
clone_size: -

cdr3_nt: TGTGCCAGCAGCCTCTTCTGGCAGCCCCAAGAGACCCAGTACTTC
cdr3_aa: CASSLFWQPQETQYF
j_call: TRBJ2-5
d_call: -
v_call: TRBV14
cdr3_length: 15
clone_size: -

cdr3_nt: TGTGCCAGCAAACCACTTAGCCCGGGACAGGGTTTCTTAGCCAAAAACATTCAGTACTTC
cdr3_aa: CASKPLSPGQGFLAKNIQYF
j_call: TRBJ2-4
d_call: TRBD1
v_call: TRBV6-9
cdr3_length: 20
clone_size: -

cdr3_nt: TGCGCCAGCAGCCAAGTGGGGCAGGGAAGGATCAATGAGCAGTTCTTC
cdr3_aa: CASSQVGQGRINEQFF
j_call: TRBJ2-1
d_call: -
v_call: TRBV4-1
cdr3_length: 16
clone_size: -

cdr3_nt: TGTGCCAGCAGTTTCCAGGCGAGGGAGACCCAGTACTTC
cdr3_aa: CASSFQARETQYF
j_call: TRBJ2-5
d_call: -
v_call: TRBV27
cdr3_length: 13
clone_size: -

cdr3_nt: TGCGCCAGCAGCTCTGGACAGCCTCATCAAGAGACCCAGTACTTC
cdr3_aa: CASSSGQPHQETQYF
j_call: TRBJ2-5
d_call: -
v_call: TRBV5-1
cdr3_length: 15
clone_size: -

cdr3_nt: TGTGCCAGTAGTTACGCAGGATACAATGAGCAGTTCTTC
cdr3_aa: CASSYAGYNEQFF
j_call: TRBJ2-1
d_call: -
v_call: TRBV19
cdr3_length: 13
clone_size: once